What follows is one TCR beta chain and its context. Its specific antigen is unknown. No base qualities exist here, and no much larger clone lies one base off it. Library prep was done by RACE. Sequencing was performed on a NextSeq 500. During library preparation, unique molecular identifiers were attached to individual cDNA molecules so that TCRs could be counted in a quantitative, reproducible way. In the original analysis: A median of about 100,000 TCRs per sample was observed, with a range of roughly 23,224 to 700,000. V, J and CDR3 annotation of the TCR reads was carried out using the Decombinator software suite. For the PS versus PT1 abundance plots, all samples were subsampled to the same number of TCRs (28,000). Expanded TCRs were defined as absent before sensitization and observed at least eight times at the 2-week time point. TCRdb reprocessed the public reads (quality trimming at Q25 with fastp, clone calling with MiXCR) and kept in-frame beta chains. One record per CDR3 amino acid sequence lists the most common genes and DNA. The V and J calls were not made by the authors but by TCRdb's processing. For this sample there are 75,000 to 100,000 distinct CDR3 sequences; just under 9% appear just once. The top ten hold 2.9% of the sample.

The V and J ends are trimmed by 1 base and 1 base, leaving 19 bases between them. Reading from cysteine to phenylalanine, the CDR3 counts 18 amino acids. Left in the record is the CDR3 DNA by itself, 54 bases read in frame from the first base. Based on the germline V gene, the CDR1 and CDR2 sequences are SGHTA and FQGNSA. The source of the sample is a study of human T cells and chemical hapten exposure (dated by TCRdb to the early 2020s). The study in broad terms: Libraries were pooled for sequencing, and per-sample TCR yields varied mainly because of small differences in library volumes within the pool. The study tracked peripheral blood TCR repertoire changes in vivo during primary and secondary sensitization to the hapten diphenylcyclopropenone (DPC) in alopecia patients. Each blood RNA sample was used to sequence both TCR alpha and TCR beta chains. The paper's findings and limits, for the study overall: After repeated subsampling, the strength of the expansion versus patch-test correlation and the threshold at which it became significant changed. No change with DPC sensitization was found in the number of TCRs above 1 in 1000 frequency, and no evidence of global repertoire structure alterations was found.

Reading the label with the study, this specimen's time point is: healthy volunteer bleed at 2 weeks. Total RNA was extracted from unfractionated whole blood that had been collected in Tempus Blood RNA tubes. About five healthy volunteers served as TCR sequencing controls and were bled at day 0, 2 weeks and 6 weeks. The sample taken for sequencing was whole blood. The chain uses TRBV7-2 and TRBJ2-5, with the identity of the D gene unclear. The source is a female donor in good health. Some clones in this sample may be carry-over from other donors' samples. The encoded CDR3 is CASSLGMLVPLAQETQYF. The nucleotide sequence is TGTGCCAGCAGCTTAGGGATGTTGGTCCCCCTGGCCCAAGAGACCCAGTACTTC.